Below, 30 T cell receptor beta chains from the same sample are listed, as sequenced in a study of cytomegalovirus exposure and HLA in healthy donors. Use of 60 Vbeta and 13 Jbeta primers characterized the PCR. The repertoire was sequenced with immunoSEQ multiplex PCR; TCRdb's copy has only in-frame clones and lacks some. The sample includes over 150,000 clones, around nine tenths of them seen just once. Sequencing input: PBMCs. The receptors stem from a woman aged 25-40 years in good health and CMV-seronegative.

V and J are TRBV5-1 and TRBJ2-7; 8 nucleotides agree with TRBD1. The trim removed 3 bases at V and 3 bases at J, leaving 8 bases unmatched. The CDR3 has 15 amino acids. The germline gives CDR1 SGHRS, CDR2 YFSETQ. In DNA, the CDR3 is TGCGCCAGCAGCTGGGGGCAGGGGGCAAGCTACGAGCAGTACTTC. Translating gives CASSWGQGASYEQYF.

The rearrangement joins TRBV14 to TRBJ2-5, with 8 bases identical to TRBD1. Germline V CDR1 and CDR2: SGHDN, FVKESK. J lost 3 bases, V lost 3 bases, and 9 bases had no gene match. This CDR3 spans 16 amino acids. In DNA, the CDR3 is TGTGCCAGCAGCCACGACTGGGACAGGTCTGAAGAGACCCAGTACTTC. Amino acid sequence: CASSHDWDRSEETQYF.

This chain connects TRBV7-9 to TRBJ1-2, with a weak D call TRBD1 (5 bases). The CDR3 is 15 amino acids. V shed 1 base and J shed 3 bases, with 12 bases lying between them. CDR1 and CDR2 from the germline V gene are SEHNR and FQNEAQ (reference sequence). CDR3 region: CASSLGGSQDYGYTF. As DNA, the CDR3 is TGTGCCAGCAGCTTAGGGGGCAGCCAAGACTATGGCTACACCTTC.

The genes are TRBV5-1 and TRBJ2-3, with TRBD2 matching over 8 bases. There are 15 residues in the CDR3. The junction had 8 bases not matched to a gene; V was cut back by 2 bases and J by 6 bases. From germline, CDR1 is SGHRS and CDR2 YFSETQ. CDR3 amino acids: CASSFSGSGGDTQYF. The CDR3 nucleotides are TGCGCCAGCAGCTTCAGCGGGAGTGGAGGGGATACGCAGTATTTT.

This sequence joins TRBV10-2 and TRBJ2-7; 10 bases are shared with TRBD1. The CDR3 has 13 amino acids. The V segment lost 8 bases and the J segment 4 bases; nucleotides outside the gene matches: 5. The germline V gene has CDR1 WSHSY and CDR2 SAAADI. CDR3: CASSDRGIYEQYF. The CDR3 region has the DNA TGCGCCAGCTCGGACAGGGGGATTTACGAGCAGTACTTC.

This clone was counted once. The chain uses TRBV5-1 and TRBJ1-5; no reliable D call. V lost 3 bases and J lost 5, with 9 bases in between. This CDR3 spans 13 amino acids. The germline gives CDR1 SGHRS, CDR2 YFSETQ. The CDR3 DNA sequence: TGCGCCAGCAGCTATTCCTCCGATCAGCCCCAGCATTTT. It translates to CASSYSSDQPQHF.

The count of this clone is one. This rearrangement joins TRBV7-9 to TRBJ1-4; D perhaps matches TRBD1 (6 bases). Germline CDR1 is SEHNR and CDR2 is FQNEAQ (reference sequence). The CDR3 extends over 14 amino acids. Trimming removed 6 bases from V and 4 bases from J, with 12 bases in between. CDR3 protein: CASSPGAYNEKLFF. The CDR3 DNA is TGTGCCAGCAGTCCAGGGGCCTATAATGAAAAACTGTTTTTT.

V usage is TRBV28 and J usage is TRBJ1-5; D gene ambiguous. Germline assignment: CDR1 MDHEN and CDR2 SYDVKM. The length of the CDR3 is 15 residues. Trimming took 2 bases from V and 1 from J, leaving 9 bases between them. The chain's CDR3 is CASSLLTGSNQPQHF. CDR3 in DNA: TGTGCCAGCAGTTTACTTACGGGGAGCAATCAGCCCCAGCATTTT.

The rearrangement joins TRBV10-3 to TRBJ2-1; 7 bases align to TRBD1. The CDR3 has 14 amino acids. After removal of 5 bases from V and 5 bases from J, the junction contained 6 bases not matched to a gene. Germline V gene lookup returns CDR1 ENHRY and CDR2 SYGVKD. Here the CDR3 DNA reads TGTGCCATCAGTTCAAACAGGGGAGACAATGAGCAGTTCTTC. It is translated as CAISSNRGDNEQFF.

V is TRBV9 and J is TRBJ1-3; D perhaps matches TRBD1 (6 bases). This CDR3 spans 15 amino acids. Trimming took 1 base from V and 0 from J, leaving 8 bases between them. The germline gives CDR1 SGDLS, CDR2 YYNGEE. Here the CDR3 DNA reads TGTGCCAGCAGCGTAACAGGGAGCTCTGGAAACACCATATATTTT. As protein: CASSVTGSSGNTIYF.

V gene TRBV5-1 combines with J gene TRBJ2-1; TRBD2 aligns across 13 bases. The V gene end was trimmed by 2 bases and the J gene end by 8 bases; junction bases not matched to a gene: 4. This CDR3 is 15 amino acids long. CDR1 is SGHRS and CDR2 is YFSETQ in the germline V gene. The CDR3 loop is CASSFGTSGTYEQFF. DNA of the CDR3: TGCGCCAGCAGCTTTGGGACTAGCGGGACATATGAGCAGTTCTTC.

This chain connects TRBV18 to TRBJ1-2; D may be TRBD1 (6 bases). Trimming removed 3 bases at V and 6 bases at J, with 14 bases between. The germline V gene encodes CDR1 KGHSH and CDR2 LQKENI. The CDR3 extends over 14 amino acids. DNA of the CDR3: TGTGCCAGCTCACCCGCCGGGACAAGTCATGGCTACACCTTC. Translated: CASSPAGTSHGYTF.

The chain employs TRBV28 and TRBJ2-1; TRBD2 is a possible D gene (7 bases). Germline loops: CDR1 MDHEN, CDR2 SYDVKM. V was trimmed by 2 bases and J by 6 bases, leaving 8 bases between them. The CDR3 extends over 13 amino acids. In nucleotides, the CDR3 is TGTGCCAGCAGTTTAGGGGGGGCCAATGAGCAGTTCTTC. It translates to CASSLGGANEQFF.

The CDR3 reads CASSVPGLASYHTDTQYF. CDR3 DNA: TGTGCCAGCAGTGTACCGGGACTAGCGTCTTACCACACAGATACGCAGTATTTT. The chain has TRBV6-4 and TRBJ2-3; 10 bases match TRBD2. The CDR3 is 18 residues long. Trimming took 4 bases from V and 2 from J; bases not matched to a gene: 12. Germline loops: CDR1 MRHNA, CDR2 SNTAGT.

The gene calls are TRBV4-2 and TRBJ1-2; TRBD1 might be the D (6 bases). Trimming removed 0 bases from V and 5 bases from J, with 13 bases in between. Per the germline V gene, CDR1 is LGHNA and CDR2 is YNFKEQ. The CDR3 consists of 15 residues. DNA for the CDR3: TGTGCCAGCAGCCAAGATCCCGGGACATCTTATGGCTACACCTTC. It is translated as CASSQDPGTSYGYTF.

The CDR3 loop reads CASSLTGTSWIDTQYF. The CDR3 DNA sequence: TGCGCCAGCAGCTTAACCGGGACTAGCTGGATAGATACGCAGTATTTT. The chain couples TRBV5-1 to TRBJ2-3; 9 bases agree with TRBD2. The ends lost 2 bases at V and 5 bases at J; junction bases unmatched: 9. Germline lookup yields CDR1 SGHRS and CDR2 YFSETQ. This CDR3 is built from 16 residues. Together with reference TRBV5-1 and TRBJ2-3, the CDR3 gives the full variable domain: KAGVTQTPRYLIKTRGQQVTLSCSPISGHRSVSWYQQTPGQGLQFLFEYFSETQRNKGNFPGRFSGRQFSNSRSEMNVSTLELGDSALYLCASSLTGTSWIDTQYFGPGTRLTVL.

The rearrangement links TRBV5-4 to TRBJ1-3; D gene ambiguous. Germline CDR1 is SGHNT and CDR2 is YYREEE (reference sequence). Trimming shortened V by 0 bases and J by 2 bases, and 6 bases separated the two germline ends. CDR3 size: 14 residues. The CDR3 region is CASSLGGTGNTIYF. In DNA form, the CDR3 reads TGTGCCAGCAGCTTGGGAGGGACTGGAAACACCATATATTTT.

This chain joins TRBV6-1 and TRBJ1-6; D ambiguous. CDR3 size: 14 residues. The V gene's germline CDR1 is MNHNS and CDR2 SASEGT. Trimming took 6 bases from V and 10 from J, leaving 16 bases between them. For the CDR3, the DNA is TGTGCCAGCAGCCTGCGTTCTGGCGGATCACCCCTCCACTTT. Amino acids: CASSLRSGGSPLHF.

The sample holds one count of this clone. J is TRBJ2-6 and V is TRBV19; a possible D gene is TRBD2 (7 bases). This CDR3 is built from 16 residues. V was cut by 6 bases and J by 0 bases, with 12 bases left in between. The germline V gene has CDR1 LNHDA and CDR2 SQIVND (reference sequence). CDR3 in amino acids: CASRGGQISGANVLTF. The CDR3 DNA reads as TGTGCCAGTAGGGGGGGGCAGATCTCTGGGGCCAACGTCCTGACTTTC.

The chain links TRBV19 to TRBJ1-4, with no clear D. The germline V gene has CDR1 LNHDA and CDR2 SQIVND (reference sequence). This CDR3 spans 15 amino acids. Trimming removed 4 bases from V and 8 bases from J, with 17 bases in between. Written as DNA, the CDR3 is TGTGCCAGTAGTACCACCGGGCCCCAGCGGGAAAAACTGTTTTTT. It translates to CASSTTGPQREKLFF.

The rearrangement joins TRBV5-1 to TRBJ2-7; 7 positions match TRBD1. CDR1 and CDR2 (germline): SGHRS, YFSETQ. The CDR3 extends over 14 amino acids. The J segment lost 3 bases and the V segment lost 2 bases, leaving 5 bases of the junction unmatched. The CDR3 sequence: CASSFARGFYEQYF. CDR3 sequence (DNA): TGCGCCAGCAGCTTTGCCAGGGGGTTCTACGAGCAGTACTTC.

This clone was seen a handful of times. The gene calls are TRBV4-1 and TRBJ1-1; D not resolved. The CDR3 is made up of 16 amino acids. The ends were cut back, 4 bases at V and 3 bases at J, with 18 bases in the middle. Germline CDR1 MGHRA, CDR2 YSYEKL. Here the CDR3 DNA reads TGCGCCAGCAGCCGGTCCCCGGGTGAGGGATACACTGAAGCTTTCTTT. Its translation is CASSRSPGEGYTEAFF.

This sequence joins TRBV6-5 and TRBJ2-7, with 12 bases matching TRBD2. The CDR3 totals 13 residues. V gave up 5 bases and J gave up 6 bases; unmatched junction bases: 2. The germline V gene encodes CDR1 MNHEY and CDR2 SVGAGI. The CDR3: CASSLGLAGEQYF. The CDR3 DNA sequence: TGTGCCAGCAGTCTGGGACTAGCGGGCGAGCAGTACTTC.

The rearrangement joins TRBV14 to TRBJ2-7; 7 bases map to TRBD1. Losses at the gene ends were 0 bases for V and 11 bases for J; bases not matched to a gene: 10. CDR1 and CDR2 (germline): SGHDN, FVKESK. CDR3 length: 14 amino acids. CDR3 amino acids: CASSQEFVGGKEYF. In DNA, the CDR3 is TGTGCCAGCAGCCAAGAGTTTGTAGGGGGCAAGGAGTACTTC.

CDR3 residues: CASSLQRDRSYEQYF. The CDR3 DNA sequence: TGTGCCAGCAGCTTGCAGCGGGACCGTTCCTACGAGCAGTACTTC. The chain has TRBV5-4 and TRBJ2-7; 7 bases align to TRBD2. Germline V gene data show CDR1 as SGHNT and CDR2 as YYREEE (reference sequence). The CDR3 loop spans 15 amino acids. J lost 1 base, V lost 1 base, and 5 bases had no gene match. The full variable domain, completed using reference TRBV5-4 and TRBJ2-7, is ETGVTQSPTHLIKTRGQQVTLRCSSQSGHNTVSWYQQALGQGPQFIFQYYREEENGRGNFPPRFSGLQFPNYSSELNVNALELDDSALYLCASSLQRDRSYEQYFGPGTRLTVT.

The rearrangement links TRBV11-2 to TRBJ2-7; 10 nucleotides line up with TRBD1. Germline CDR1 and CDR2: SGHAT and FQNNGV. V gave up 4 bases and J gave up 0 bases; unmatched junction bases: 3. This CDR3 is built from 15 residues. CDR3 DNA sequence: TGTGCCAGCAGCTACCGGGACAGGGGCTCCTACGAGCAGTACTTC. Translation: CASSYRDRGSYEQYF.

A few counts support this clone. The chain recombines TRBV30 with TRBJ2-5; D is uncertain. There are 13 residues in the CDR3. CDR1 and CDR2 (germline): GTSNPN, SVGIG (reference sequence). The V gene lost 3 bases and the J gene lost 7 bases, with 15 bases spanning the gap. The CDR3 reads CAWRRHLAGTQYF. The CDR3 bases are TGTGCCTGGAGGAGACACCTTGCAGGGACCCAGTACTTC.

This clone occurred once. CDR3: CASTPDRVYSGYTF. The CDR3, as DNA: TGTGCCAGCACCCCGGACAGGGTCTACTCCGGCTACACCTTC. J is TRBJ1-2 and V is TRBV7-2; 8 bases are a match to TRBD1. Germline loops: CDR1 SGHTA, CDR2 FQGNSA. The CDR3 has 14 residues. Trimming removed 7 bases from V and 8 bases from J; junction bases left unmatched: 12.

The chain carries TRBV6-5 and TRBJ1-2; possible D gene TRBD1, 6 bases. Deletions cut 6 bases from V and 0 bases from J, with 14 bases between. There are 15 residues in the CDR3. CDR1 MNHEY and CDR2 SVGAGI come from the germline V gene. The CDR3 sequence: CASSPTGTANYGYTF. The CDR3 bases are TGTGCCAGCAGCCCAACAGGGACGGCTAACTATGGCTACACCTTC.

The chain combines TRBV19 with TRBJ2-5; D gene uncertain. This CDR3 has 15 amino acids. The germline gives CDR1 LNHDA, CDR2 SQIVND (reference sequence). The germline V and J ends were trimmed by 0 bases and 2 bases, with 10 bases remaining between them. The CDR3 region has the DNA TGTGCCAGTAGTATAGATGAGAGCTTTCAAGAGACCCAGTACTTC. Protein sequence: CASSIDESFQETQYF. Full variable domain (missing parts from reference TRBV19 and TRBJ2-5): DGGITQSPKYLFRKEGQNVTLSCEQNLNHDAMYWYRQDPGQGLRLIYYSQIVNDFQKGDIAEGYSVSREKKESFPLTVTSAQKNPTAFYLCASSIDESFQETQYFGPGTRLLVL.